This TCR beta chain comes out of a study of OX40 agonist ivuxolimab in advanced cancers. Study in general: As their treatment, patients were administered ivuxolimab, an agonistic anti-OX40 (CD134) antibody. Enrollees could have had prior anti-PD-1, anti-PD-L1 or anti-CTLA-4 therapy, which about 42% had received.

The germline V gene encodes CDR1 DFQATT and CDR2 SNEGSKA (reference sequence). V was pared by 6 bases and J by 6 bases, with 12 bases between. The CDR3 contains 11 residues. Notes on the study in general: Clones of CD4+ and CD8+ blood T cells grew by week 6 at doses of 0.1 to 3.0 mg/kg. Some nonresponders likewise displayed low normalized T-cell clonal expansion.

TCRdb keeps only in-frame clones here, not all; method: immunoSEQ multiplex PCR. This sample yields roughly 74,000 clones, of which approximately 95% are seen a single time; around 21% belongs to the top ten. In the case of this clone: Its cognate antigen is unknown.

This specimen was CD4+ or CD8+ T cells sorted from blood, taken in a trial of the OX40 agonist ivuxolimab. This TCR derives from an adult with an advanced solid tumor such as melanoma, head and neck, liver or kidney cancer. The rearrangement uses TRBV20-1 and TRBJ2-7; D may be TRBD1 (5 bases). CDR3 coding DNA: TGCAGTGCAAAGGACACTCGCGAGCAGTACTTC. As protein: CSAKDTREQYF.